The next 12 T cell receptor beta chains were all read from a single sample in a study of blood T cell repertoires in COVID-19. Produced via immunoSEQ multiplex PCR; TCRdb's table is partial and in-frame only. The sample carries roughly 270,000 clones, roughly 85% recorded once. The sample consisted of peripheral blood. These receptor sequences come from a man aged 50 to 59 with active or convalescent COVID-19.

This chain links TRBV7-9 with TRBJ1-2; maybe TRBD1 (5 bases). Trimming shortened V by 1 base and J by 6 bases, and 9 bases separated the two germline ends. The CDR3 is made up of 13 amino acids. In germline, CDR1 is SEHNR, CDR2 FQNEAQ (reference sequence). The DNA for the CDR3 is TGTGCCAGCAGCTTAGAGTGGGGCCATGGCTACACCTTC. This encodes CASSLEWGHGYTF.

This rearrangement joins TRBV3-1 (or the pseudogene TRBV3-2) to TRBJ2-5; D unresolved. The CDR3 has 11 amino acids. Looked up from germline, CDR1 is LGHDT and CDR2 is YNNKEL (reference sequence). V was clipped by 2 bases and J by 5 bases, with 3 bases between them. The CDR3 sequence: CASSQSETQYF. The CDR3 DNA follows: TGTGCCAGCAGCCAATCGGAGACCCAGTACTTC.

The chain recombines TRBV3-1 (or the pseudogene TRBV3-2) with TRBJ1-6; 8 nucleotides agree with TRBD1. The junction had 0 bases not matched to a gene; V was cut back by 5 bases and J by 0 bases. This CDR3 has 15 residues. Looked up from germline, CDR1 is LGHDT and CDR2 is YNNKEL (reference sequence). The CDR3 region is CASSGQGSYNSPLHF. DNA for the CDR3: TGTGCCAGCAGCGGACAGGGCTCCTATAATTCACCCCTCCACTTT.

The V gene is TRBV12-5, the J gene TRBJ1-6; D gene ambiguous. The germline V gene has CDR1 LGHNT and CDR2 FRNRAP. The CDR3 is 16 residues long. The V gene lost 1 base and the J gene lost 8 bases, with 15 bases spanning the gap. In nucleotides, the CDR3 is TGTGCTAGTGGTTTGGGATCGGGGTTCAAGGATTCACCCCTCCACTTT. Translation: CASGLGSGFKDSPLHF.

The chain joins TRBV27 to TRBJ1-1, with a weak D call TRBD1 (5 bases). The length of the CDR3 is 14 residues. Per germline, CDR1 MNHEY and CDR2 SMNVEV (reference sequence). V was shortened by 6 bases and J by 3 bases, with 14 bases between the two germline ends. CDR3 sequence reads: CASRLGRIHTEAFF. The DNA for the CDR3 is TGTGCCAGCAGGTTGGGGCGGATACACACTGAAGCTTTCTTT.

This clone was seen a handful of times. CDR3 coding DNA: TGTGCCAGCAGCGCTCCGGGACAGGGCGCTGAAGCTTTCTTT. Translating gives CASSAPGQGAEAFF. The chain combines TRBV4-2 with TRBJ1-1; 9 nucleotides line up with TRBD1. CDR3 size: 14 residues. The germline gives CDR1 LGHNA, CDR2 YNFKEQ. V lost 5 bases, J lost 6 bases, and 7 bases stayed unmatched.

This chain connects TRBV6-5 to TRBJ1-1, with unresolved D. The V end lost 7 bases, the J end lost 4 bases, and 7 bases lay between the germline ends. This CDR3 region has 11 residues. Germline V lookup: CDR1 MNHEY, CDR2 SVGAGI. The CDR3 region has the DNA TGTGCCAGCATTCGGGGCACTGAAGCTTTCTTT. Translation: CASIRGTEAFF.

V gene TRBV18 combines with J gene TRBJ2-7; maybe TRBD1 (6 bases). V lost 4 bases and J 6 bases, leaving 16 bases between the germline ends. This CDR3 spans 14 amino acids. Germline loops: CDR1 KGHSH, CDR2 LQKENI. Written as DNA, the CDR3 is TGTGCCAGCTCACGGGGACAAGACGGACTCGAGCAGTACTTC. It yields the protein CASSRGQDGLEQYF.

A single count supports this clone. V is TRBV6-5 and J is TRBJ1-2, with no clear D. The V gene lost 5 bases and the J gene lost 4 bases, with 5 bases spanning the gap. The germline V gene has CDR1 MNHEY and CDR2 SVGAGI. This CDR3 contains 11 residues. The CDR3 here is CASSNSYGYTF. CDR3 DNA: TGTGCCAGCAGTAACAGCTATGGCTACACCTTC.

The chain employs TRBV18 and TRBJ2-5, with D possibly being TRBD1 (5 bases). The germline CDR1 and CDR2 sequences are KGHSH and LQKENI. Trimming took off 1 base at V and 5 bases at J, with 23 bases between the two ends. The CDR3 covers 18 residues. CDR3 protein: CASSPLKAQRPGAETQYF. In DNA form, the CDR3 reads TGTGCCAGCTCACCACTCAAAGCCCAAAGGCCTGGGGCCGAGACCCAGTACTTC.

The CDR3 region has the DNA TGTGCCAGCAGCTCCGGGACTAGCGACTACAATGAGCAGTTCTTC. Amino acids: CASSSGTSDYNEQFF. The chain links TRBV7-9 to TRBJ2-1; 10 positions agree with TRBD2. The CDR3 is 15 amino acids. With V trimmed by 4 bases and J by 3 bases, 3 bases remained unmatched. Germline-derived CDR1 and CDR2 are SEHNR and FQNEAQ (reference sequence).

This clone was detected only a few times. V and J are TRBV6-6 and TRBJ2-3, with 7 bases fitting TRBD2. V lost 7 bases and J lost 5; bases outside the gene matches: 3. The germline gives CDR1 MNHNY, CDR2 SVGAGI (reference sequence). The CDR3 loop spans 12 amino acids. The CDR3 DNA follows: TGTGCCAGCAAGTGGGGGGGAGATACGCAGTATTTT. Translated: CASKWGGDTQYF.